A selection of T cell receptor beta chains follows, all from one sample in a study of T cell repertoires in cytomegalovirus infection. TCRdb reprocessed the reads via MiXCR and lists one record per CDR3 protein. The sample comprises some 180,000 distinct CDR3 sequences, around 20% of which are singletons, and less than 3% rests with the top ten. The sequenced sample was PBMCs. These receptors were obtained from a human donor in good health (CMV status not recorded). Some clones in this sample may be carry-over from other donors' samples. CDR3s include the opening cysteine and the closing phenylalanine or tryptophan. Fields, in order: D gene, V gene, J gene, CDR3 protein. A D gene is named only where the DNA matches it firmly.

D: -
V: TRBV5-4
J: TRBJ1-1
CDR3: CASSLEWAEAFF

D: TRBD1
V: TRBV12-3/TRBV12-4
J: TRBJ2-3
CDR3: CASSFGTGIDTQYF

D: -
V: TRBV7-2
J: TRBJ2-7
CDR3: CASSLDVAEQYF

D: -
V: TRBV28
J: TRBJ2-5
CDR3: CASSLGPTERQYF

D: TRBD1
V: TRBV6-5
J: TRBJ2-1
CDR3: CASRTGQGFNNEQFF

D: -
V: TRBV5-5
J: TRBJ2-7
CDR3: CASSPPGASGYEQYF

D: -
V: TRBV9
J: TRBJ1-4
CDR3: CASSPGQTYSTNEKLFF

D: -
V: TRBV12-3/TRBV12-4
J: TRBJ1-5
CDR3: CASRTNNQPQHF

D: -
V: TRBV7-6
J: TRBJ2-6
CDR3: CASSLVPPVSGANVLTF

D: TRBD1
V: TRBV3-1
J: TRBJ1-2
CDR3: CASSQDGGGAYGYTF

D: -
V: TRBV14
J: TRBJ2-6
CDR3: CASSQLILRTSGANVLTF

D: TRBD2
V: TRBV3-1
J: TRBJ2-3
CDR3: CASSQGLANTQYF

D: -
V: TRBV12-3/TRBV12-4
J: TRBJ2-4
CDR3: CASSLNRDVIQYF

D: -
V: TRBV7-2
J: TRBJ1-4
CDR3: CASTLGQANEKLFF

D: -
V: TRBV7-3
J: TRBJ1-1
CDR3: CASSLDRLVTEAFF

D: -
V: TRBV7-2
J: TRBJ1-5
CDR3: CASSQRVGGYNQPQHF

D: -
V: TRBV9
J: TRBJ2-7
CDR3: CASSVRGNGGEQYF

D: -
V: TRBV5-1
J: TRBJ2-7
CDR3: CASSLLGPTYEQYF

D: TRBD1
V: TRBV3-1
J: TRBJ1-1
CDR3: CASSHGSRGRGGNTEAFF

D: -
V: TRBV7-6
J: TRBJ2-5
CDR3: CASSLVGDLQALQETQYF

D: -
V: TRBV12-3/TRBV12-4
J: TRBJ1-4
CDR3: CASRRATPRADATNEKLFF

D: TRBD2
V: TRBV12-3/TRBV12-4
J: TRBJ2-4
CDR3: CASSPTSGSGLAKNIQYF

D: -
V: TRBV7-3
J: TRBJ2-3
CDR3: CASSLTPFYSEADTQYF

D: -
V: TRBV5-4
J: TRBJ2-5
CDR3: CASSLDREKETQYF